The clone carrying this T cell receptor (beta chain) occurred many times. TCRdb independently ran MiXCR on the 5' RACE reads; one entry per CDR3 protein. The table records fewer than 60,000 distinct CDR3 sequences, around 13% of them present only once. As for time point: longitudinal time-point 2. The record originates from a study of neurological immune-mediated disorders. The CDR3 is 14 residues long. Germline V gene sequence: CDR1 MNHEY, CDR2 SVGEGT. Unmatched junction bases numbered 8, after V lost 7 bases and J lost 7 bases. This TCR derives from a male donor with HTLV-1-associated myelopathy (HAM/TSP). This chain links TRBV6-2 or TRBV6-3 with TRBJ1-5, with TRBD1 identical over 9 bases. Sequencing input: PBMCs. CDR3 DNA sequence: TGTGCCAGCACCGCGACAGGGGGAGGACAGCCCCAGCATTTT. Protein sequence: CASTATGGGQPQHF.